This T cell receptor beta chain is drawn from a study of cytomegalovirus exposure and HLA in healthy donors. The study's findings and limits: There were around 160 TCR beta chains listed as cytomegalovirus-associated.

Of note for this clone: Its antigen is not identified.

Germline V gene sequence: CDR1 SGHTA, CDR2 FQGNSA. J lost 14 bases, V lost 5 bases, and 10 bases had no gene match. The CDR3 spans 12 residues. Researchers ran the PCR with 60 Vbeta and 13 Jbeta primers. Here immunoSEQ multiplex PCR was the method, and the copy in TCRdb shows in-frame clones only, minus some. The table lists approximately 160,000 clones, roughly four fifths of them singletons. The V gene is TRBV7-2, the J gene TRBJ2-5; 8 bases fit TRBD1. Sequenced: PBMCs. This TCR was sampled from a man between 18 and 35 years old in good health and CMV-seronegative. The CDR3: CASSHTGGAPYF. The CDR3 nucleotides read TGTGCCAGCAGCCATACAGGGGGTGCCCCTTACTTC. The entire variable domain, with the rest obtained from reference TRBV7-2 and TRBJ2-5, is as follows: GAGVSQSPSNKVTEKGKDVELRCDPISGHTALYWYRQSLGQGLEFLIYFQGNSAPDKSGLPSDRFSAERTGGSVSTLTIQRTQQEDSAVYLCASSHTGGAPYFGPGTRLLVL.